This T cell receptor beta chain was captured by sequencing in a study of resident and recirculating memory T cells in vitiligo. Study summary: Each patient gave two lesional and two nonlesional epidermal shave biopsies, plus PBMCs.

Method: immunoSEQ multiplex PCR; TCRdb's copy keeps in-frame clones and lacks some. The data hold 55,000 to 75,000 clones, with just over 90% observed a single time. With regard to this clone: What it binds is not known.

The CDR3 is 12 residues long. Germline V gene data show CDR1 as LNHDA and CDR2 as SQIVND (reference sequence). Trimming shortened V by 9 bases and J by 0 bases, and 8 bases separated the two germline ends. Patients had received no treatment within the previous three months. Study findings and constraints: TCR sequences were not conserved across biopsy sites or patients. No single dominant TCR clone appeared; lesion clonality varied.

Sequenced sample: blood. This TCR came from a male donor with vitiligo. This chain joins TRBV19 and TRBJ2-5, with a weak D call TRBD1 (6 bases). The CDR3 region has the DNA TGTGCCAGAAGGACAGACCAAGAGACCCAGTACTTC. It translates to CARRTDQETQYF.